Below are 16 T cell receptor beta chains sequenced from a single sample in a study of CD8 T cells in Susac syndrome. Random hexamers were used to reverse transcribe an amount of roughly 0.45 to 1 ug RNA. In TCRdb, the immunoSEQ multiplex PCR reads were re-called with MiXCR into one record per CDR3 protein. Here the sample spans roughly 120,000 distinct CDR3 sequences, about 94% being singletons. Sequencing was performed on CD4+ T cells from PBMCs. The receptor set was obtained from a human donor in good health.

The chain carries TRBV18 and TRBJ2-5, with 11 bases matching TRBD2. Losses at the gene ends were 3 bases for V and 2 bases for J; bases not matched to a gene: 5. The CDR3 has 16 residues. Germline CDR1 is KGHSH and CDR2 is LQKENI. The CDR3 reads CASSPPRLAGQETQYF. The CDR3 region has the DNA TGTGCCAGCTCACCGCCGAGACTAGCGGGACAAGAGACCCAGTACTTC.

The chain has TRBV5-1 and TRBJ2-1, with D tentatively TRBD1 (5 bases). V dropped 4 bases and J dropped 9 bases, with 17 bases sitting between them. The CDR3 runs to 14 residues. In germline, CDR1 is SGHRS, CDR2 YFSETQ. The CDR3 nucleotides are TGCGCCAGCAGCCTTGGGCTAGGGGATGGTGAGCAGTTCTTC. As protein: CASSLGLGDGEQFF. Using reference TRBV5-1 and TRBJ2-1 for the parts outside the CDR3, the full variable domain is KAGVTQTPRYLIKTRGQQVTLSCSPISGHRSVSWYQQTPGQGLQFLFEYFSETQRNKGNFPGRFSGRQFSNSRSEMNVSTLELGDSALYLCASSLGLGDGEQFFGPGTRLTVL.

The rearrangement uses TRBV27 and TRBJ2-7; D not resolved. The CDR3 length is 12 residues. Between the trimmed V and J ends, which lost 6 bases and 4 bases, there was a span of 10 bases. The V gene's germline CDR1 is MNHEY and CDR2 SMNVEV (reference sequence). Written as DNA, the CDR3 is TGTGCCAGCAGAACAGTGGGTTACGAGCAGTACTTC. Its protein is CASRTVGYEQYF.

The chain links TRBV12-3 or TRBV12-4 to TRBJ2-3, with D maybe TRBD2 (6 bases). Trimming took 0 bases from V and 0 from J, leaving 10 bases between them. This CDR3 is built from 16 residues. The CDR3 DNA reads TGTGCCAGCAGTTTAGCCGGGGGACCCAGCACAGATACGCAGTATTTT. Protein sequence: CASSLAGGPSTDTQYF.

This chain joins TRBV20-1 and TRBJ2-3; D is perhaps TRBD2 (6 bases). Trimming pared 6 bases from V and 5 bases from J, leaving 21 bases between. This CDR3 comprises 15 residues. Per the germline V gene, CDR1 is DFQATT and CDR2 is SNEGSKA (reference sequence). DNA of the CDR3: TGCAGTGCCCCTGTGGGGGGAGAAGGTGAAGATACGCAGTATTTT. It translates to CSAPVGGEGEDTQYF.

The chain links TRBV3-1 to TRBJ1-3; 8 positions agree with TRBD1. This CDR3 has 16 amino acids. Germline CDR1 is LGHDT and CDR2 is YNNKEL (reference sequence). V shed 2 bases, J shed 5 bases, and the junction held 8 bases outside the gene matches. Written as DNA, the CDR3 is TGTGCCAGCAGCCAAAGAACGACAGGGGAAAGAAACACCATATATTTT. Protein: CASSQRTTGERNTIYF.

The chain joins TRBV20-1 to TRBJ1-1; TRBD1 is a possible D gene (6 bases). Germline V lookup: CDR1 DFQATT, CDR2 SNEGSKA (reference sequence). The CDR3 is 14 residues long. V lost 0 bases and J lost 5, with 13 bases in between. CDR3 coding DNA: TGCAGTGCTAGAGATATGGGGGCTGGGACTGAAGCTTTCTTT. The encoded protein is CSARDMGAGTEAFF.

The rearrangement joins TRBV7-8 to TRBJ2-7; D might be TRBD1 or TRBD2, each matching 5 bases. Germline loops: CDR1 SGHVS, CDR2 FQNEAQ. Trimming cost V 3 bases and J 5 bases, with 11 bases left between them. This CDR3 comprises 13 residues. The CDR3 bases are TGTGCCAGCAGCTTGGGTCGGGGCGACGAGCAGTACTTC. It codes for CASSLGRGDEQYF.

The chain has TRBV29-1 and TRBJ2-2; D gene uncertain. The ends were cut back, 4 bases at V and 5 bases at J, with 11 bases in the middle. The CDR3 sequence is 13 residues long. The V gene's germline CDR1 is SQVTM and CDR2 ANQGSEA. CDR3 in DNA: TGCAGCGTTGGGCGGCCGGAAACCGGGGAGCTGTTTTTT. It is translated as CSVGRPETGELFF.

The chain carries TRBV2 and TRBJ2-3; D remains unclear. Germline V gene data show CDR1 as SNHLY and CDR2 as FYNNEI. V shed 2 bases and J shed 3 bases, with 12 bases lying between them. The CDR3 is 15 residues long. The CDR3 here is CASSESGIGTDTQYF. CDR3 bases: TGTGCCAGCAGTGAATCGGGCATTGGTACAGATACGCAGTATTTT.

The V gene is TRBV6-1, the J gene TRBJ2-7, with D possibly being TRBD1 (7 bases). Germline-derived CDR1 and CDR2 are MNHNS and SASEGT. The CDR3 runs to 17 residues. V dropped 6 bases and J dropped 2 bases, with 23 bases sitting between them. CDR3 sequence reads: CASSPHQGGRRTYEQYF. Written as DNA, the CDR3 is TGTGCCAGCAGCCCCCATCAGGGGGGCAGGCGAACCTACGAGCAGTACTTC.

V and J are TRBV12-3 or TRBV12-4 and TRBJ2-2; a weak D match, TRBD2 (5 bases). Trimming removed 3 bases from V and 3 bases from J, with 11 bases in between. The CDR3 totals 15 residues. CDR3 bases: TGTGCCAGCAGTTTGAGGGAGTCGTACACCGGGGAGCTGTTTTTT. Translating gives CASSLRESYTGELFF.

The table lists this clonotype with a count of one. This chain joins TRBV5-4 and TRBJ2-3; D may be TRBD2 (5 bases). Germline V CDR1 and CDR2: SGHNT, YYREEE (reference sequence). V dropped 0 bases and J dropped 5 bases, with 13 bases sitting between them. CDR3 length equals 15 residues. Here the CDR3 reads CASSLARIGGDTQYF. In nucleotides, the CDR3 is TGTGCCAGCAGCTTGGCGAGGATCGGAGGAGATACGCAGTATTTT.

The chain couples TRBV3-1 to TRBJ2-5; unclear D gene. The CDR3 consists of 15 residues. Germline V gene lookup returns CDR1 LGHDT and CDR2 YNNKEL (reference sequence). Trimming left V 0 bases short and J 5 bases short, with 13 bases between. This CDR3 reads CASSQDQTRWETQYF. The DNA for the CDR3 is TGTGCCAGCAGCCAAGACCAGACCCGTTGGGAGACCCAGTACTTC.

The J gene is TRBJ2-1, the V gene TRBV20-1; 8 bases agree with TRBD1. CDR3 size: 16 residues. The junction had 16 bases not matched to a gene; V was cut back by 3 bases and J by 9 bases. Germline CDR1 and CDR2: DFQATT and SNEGSKA (reference sequence). The CDR3 here is CSASDPLGTGRFEQFF. The CDR3 nucleotides read TGCAGTGCTAGTGACCCCCTCGGGACAGGACGATTTGAGCAGTTCTTC.

The V and J genes are TRBV25-1 and TRBJ1-1; possibly TRBD1 for D (6 bases). This CDR3 region has 15 residues. V was trimmed by 3 bases and J by 2 bases, leaving 13 bases between them. Germline V gene sequence: CDR1 MGHDK, CDR2 SYGVNS. CDR3: CASSDHTQGNTEAFF. The CDR3 DNA sequence: TGTGCCAGCAGTGACCACACACAGGGCAACACTGAAGCTTTCTTT.